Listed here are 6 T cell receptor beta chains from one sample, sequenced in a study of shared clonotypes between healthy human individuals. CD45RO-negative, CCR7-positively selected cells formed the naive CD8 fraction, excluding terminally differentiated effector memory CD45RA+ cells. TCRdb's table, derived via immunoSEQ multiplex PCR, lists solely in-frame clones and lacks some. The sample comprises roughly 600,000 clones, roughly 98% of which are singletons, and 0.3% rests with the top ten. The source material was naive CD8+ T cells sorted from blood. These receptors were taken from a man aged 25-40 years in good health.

CDR3 bases: TGTGCCAGCCAAAGGGGGTTGGATAGCAATCAGCCCCAGCATTTT. Translated: CASQRGLDSNQPQHF. The V call is TRBV28, the J call TRBJ1-5; possibly TRBD1 for D (6 bases). Per the germline V gene, CDR1 is MDHEN and CDR2 is SYDVKM. V was trimmed by 8 bases and J by 0 bases, leaving 14 bases between them. The CDR3 extends over 15 amino acids.

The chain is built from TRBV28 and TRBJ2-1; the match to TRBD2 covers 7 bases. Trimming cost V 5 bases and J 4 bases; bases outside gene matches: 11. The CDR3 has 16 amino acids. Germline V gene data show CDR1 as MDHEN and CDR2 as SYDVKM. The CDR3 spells CASSPKWGGEYNEQFF. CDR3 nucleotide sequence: TGTGCCAGCAGTCCGAAGTGGGGAGGGGAATACAATGAGCAGTTCTTC.

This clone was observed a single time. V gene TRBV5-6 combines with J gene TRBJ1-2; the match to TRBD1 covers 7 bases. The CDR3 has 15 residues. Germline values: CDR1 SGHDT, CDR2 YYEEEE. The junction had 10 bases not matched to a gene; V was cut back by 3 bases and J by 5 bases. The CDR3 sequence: CASSSGTAVWYGYTF. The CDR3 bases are TGTGCCAGCAGCTCGGGGACAGCCGTCTGGTATGGCTACACCTTC.

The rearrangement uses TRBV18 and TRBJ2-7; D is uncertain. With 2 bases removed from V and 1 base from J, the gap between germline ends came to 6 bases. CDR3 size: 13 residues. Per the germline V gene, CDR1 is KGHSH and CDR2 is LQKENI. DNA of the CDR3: TGTGCCAGCTCACCAGTGGAGTCCTACGAGCAGTACTTC. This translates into CASSPVESYEQYF.

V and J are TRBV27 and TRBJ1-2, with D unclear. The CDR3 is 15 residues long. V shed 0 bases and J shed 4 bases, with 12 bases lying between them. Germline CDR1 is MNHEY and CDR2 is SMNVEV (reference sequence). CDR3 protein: CASSLSAGQGYGYTF. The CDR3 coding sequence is TGTGCCAGCAGTTTATCAGCGGGCCAAGGCTATGGCTACACCTTC.

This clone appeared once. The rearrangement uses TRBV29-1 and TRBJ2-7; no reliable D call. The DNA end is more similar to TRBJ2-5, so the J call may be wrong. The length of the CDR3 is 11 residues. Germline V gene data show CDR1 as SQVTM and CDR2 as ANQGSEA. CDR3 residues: CSVGNQETQYF. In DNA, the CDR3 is TGCAGCGTTGGTAACCAAGAGACCCAGTACTTC.